This TCR beta chain was retrieved from a study of blood T cell repertoires in COVID-19. As for the study in general: The United States, Italy and Spain provided the acute and convalescent COVID-19 samples. The analysed material was cDNA or gDNA that came from T cells, B-cell-depleted T cells, or PBMCs.

CDR1 is LGHNA and CDR2 is YNFKEQ in the germline V gene. V was clipped by 0 bases and J by 7 bases, with 13 bases between them. This CDR3 contains 16 residues. Original processing methods: The assay estimated nucleated cells by amplifying reference gene primers. Measured with immunoSEQ multiplex PCR; TCRdb has only the in-frame clones, and not every one. The V and J calls and clone size come from that table; D and trimming were worked out from the DNA. The sample holds tens of thousands of clones; approximately 84% are singletons and the top ten take around 11%. V is TRBV4-2 and J is TRBJ1-6; D ambiguous. Sequencing was done on a sample of peripheral blood. This sequence was found in a human donor in a cohort sampled during active COVID-19. The DNA of the CDR3 is TGTGCCAGCAGCCAAGAAGGAGGGCCTGGGAATTCACCCCTCCACTTT. This encodes CASSQEGGPGNSPLHF.